The 10 T cell receptor beta chains listed next were all sequenced from one sample in a study of CD8+CD57+ T cells in acquired aplastic anemia. The template for TCR beta VDJ and CDR3 sequence profiling was genomic DNA. Each CDR3 protein is one row after TCRdb ran MiXCR on the reads. The table lists around 500,000 distinct CDR3 sequences, around 32% of them singletons. Individuals selected for sequencing had exhibited CD8+CD57+ cell expansion on flow cytometry. The sample was sorted CD4+, CD8+, or CD8+CD57+ T cells (not recorded which) from PBMCs. The receptors derive from a human donor with aplastic anemia.

The chain recombines TRBV20-1 with TRBJ2-5, with D possibly matching TRBD2 (5 bases). This CDR3 comprises 12 residues. Deletions cut 6 bases from V and 1 base from J, with 9 bases between. Germline CDR1 and CDR2: DFQATT and SNEGSKA (reference sequence). CDR3 residues: CSAAGIQETQYF. As DNA, the CDR3 is TGCAGTGCCGCCGGGATCCAAGAGACCCAGTACTTC.

The gene calls are TRBV11-2 and TRBJ1-2, with no clear D. Germline V gene sequence: CDR1 SGHAT, CDR2 FQNNGV. There are 16 residues in the CDR3. Trimming took off 0 bases at V and 0 bases at J, with 11 bases between the two ends. CDR3 residues: CASSLDSARTNYGYTF. The CDR3 nucleotides are TGTGCCAGCAGCTTAGATTCGGCCCGAACTAACTATGGCTACACCTTC.

This clonotype was recorded at least ten times. This chain connects TRBV29-1 to TRBJ2-7, with D perhaps TRBD1 (6 bases). The CDR3 is 12 residues long. Germline lookup yields CDR1 SQVTM and CDR2 ANQGSEA. V was shortened by 6 bases and J by 2 bases, with 11 bases between the two germline ends. The CDR3 nucleotides are TGCAGCGTGGGGCGGACAGCCTACGAGCAGTACTTC. It yields the protein CSVGRTAYEQYF.

Comments on this clonotype: A read error is possible here, since a much larger clone lies one base away. Since the CDR3 does not end with the conserved phenylalanine or tryptophan, this likely comes from a read error. The gene calls are TRBV11-1 and TRBJ1-1; D unresolved. This CDR3 is built from 15 residues. Trimming took 5 bases from V and 2 from J, leaving 15 bases between them. The V gene's germline CDR1 is SGHAT and CDR2 FQDESV (reference sequence). The CDR3 spells CASSAEEGHNTEAFL. The CDR3, as DNA: TGTGCCAGCAGCGCTGAGGAGGGCCATAACACTGAAGCTTTCCTT.

This clonotype was seen at least ten times. J is TRBJ2-5 and V is TRBV20-1; 8 nucleotides agree with TRBD2. With V trimmed by 3 bases and J by 2 bases, 2 bases remained unmatched. Germline-derived CDR1 and CDR2 are DFQATT and SNEGSKA (reference sequence). The CDR3 contains 13 residues. The DNA for the CDR3 is TGCAGTGCTAGGGCGGGAGGACAAGAGACCCAGTACTTC. Protein sequence: CSARAGGQETQYF.

This clonotype was seen a handful of times. J is TRBJ1-4 and V is TRBV6-5, with TRBD1 matching 8 bases. Trimming at V came to 6 bases and at J to 7 bases, leaving 13 bases not matched to a gene. The CDR3 length is 16 residues. The germline CDR1 and CDR2 sequences are MNHEY and SVGAGI. The CDR3 nucleotides are TGTGCCAGCAGCTACAGGTCAGGGGGCGTTCGTGAAAAACTGTTTTTT. As protein: CASSYRSGGVREKLFF.

The chain joins TRBV29-1 to TRBJ1-2; 7 bases agree with TRBD1. CDR3 length equals 12 residues. The V gene end was trimmed by 2 bases and the J gene end by 6 bases; junction bases not matched to a gene: 3. Looked up from germline, CDR1 is SQVTM and CDR2 is ANQGSEA. The CDR3 spells CSVETRGDGYTF. For the CDR3, the DNA is TGCAGCGTTGAAACCAGGGGGGATGGCTACACCTTC.

This clonotype was picked up one time. The conserved phenylalanine or tryptophan is not found at the CDR3 terminus, so this likely reflects a read error. V usage is TRBV11-1 and J usage is TRBJ1-4, with 9 positions matching TRBD1. J lost 8 bases, V lost 5 bases, and 3 bases had no gene match. Per germline, CDR1 SGHAT and CDR2 FQDESV (reference sequence). This CDR3 has 13 amino acids. The CDR3 sequence: CASSPDRGEKLFL. The CDR3 region has the DNA TGTGCCAGCAGCCCGGACAGGGGCGAAAAACTGTTTCTT.

This clonotype was seen repeatedly, ten times or more. The final CDR3 position lacks the conserved phenylalanine or tryptophan, pointing to a likely read error. Because the CDR3's place on the DNA is in doubt, the DNA is left out and the CDR3 is given as listed by TCRdb. The chain combines TRBV15 with TRBJ2-1; TRBD1 is taken as the D call from the table, unchecked against the DNA. Including both end residues, the CDR3 is 13 amino acids long. Per the germline V gene, CDR1 is LNHNV and CDR2 is YYDKDF (reference sequence). CDR3 sequence reads: CATSASLGQSAVS.

The table lists this clonotype with a few counts. This sequence joins TRBV30 and TRBJ2-1; tentatively, D is TRBD1 or TRBD2 (5 bases each). This CDR3 contains 15 residues. CDR1 is GTSNPN, CDR2 SVGIG, per germline (reference sequence). The germline V and J ends were trimmed by 1 base and 5 bases, with 15 bases remaining between them. CDR3 nucleotide sequence: TGTGCCTGGAGTGACGGGACCCAACGAAACAATGAGCAGTTCTTC. It translates to CAWSDGTQRNNEQFF.